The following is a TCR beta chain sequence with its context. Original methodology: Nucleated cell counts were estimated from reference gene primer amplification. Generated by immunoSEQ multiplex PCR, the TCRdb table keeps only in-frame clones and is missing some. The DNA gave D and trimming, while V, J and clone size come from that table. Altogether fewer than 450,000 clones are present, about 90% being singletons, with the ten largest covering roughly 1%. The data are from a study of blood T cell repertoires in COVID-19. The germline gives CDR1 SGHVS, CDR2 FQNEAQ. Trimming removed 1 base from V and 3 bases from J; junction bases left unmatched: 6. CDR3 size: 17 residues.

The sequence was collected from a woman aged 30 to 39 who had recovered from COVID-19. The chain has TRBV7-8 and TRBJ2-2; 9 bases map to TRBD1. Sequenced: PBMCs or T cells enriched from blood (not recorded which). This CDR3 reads CASSLGTGGADTGELFF. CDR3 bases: TGTGCCAGCAGCTTAGGTACAGGGGGCGCGGACACCGGGGAGCTGTTTTTT. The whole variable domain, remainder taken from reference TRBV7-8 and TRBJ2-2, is GAGVSQSPRYKVAKRGQDVALRCDPISGHVSLFWYQQALGQGPEFLTYFQNEAQLDKSGLPSDRFFAERPEGSVSTLKIQRTQQEDSAVYLCASSLGTGGADTGELFFGEGSRLTVL.